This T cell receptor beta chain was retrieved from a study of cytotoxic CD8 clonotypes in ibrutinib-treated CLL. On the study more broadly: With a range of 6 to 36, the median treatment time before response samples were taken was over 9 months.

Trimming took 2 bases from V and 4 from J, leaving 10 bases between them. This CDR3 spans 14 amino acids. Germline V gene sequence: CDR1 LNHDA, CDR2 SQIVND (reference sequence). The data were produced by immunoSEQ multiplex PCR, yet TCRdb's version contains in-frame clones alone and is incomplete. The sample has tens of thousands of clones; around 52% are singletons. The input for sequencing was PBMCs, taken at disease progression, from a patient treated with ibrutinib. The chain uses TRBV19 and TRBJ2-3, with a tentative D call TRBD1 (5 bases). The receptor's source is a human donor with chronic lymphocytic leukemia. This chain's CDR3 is CASSIRSGSDTQYF. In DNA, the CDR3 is TGTGCCAGTAGTATAAGGTCAGGGTCAGATACGCAGTATTTT.